A selection of T cell receptor beta chains follows, all from one sample in a study of cytomegalovirus exposure and HLA in healthy donors. The repertoire was sequenced with immunoSEQ multiplex PCR; TCRdb's copy has only in-frame clones and lacks some. The sample lists around 60,000 clones, about 93% occurring once. Sequencing was done on a sample of PBMCs. These receptors all stem from a man aged 18 to 29 in good health and CMV-seronegative. CDR3s include the opening cysteine and the closing phenylalanine or tryptophan. Each record gives: D gene, V gene, J gene, clone size, CDR3 DNA, CDR3 protein. D genes are given only for firm matches. A row's size may be missing; if present it is once, few, many or a size class.

.	TRBV6-1	TRBJ2-5	.	TGTGCCAGCACCCAGGACTGGGAAGAGACCCAGTACTTC	CASTQDWEETQYF
TRBD2	TRBV5-1	TRBJ2-1	.	TGCGCCAGCAGCGCGAGCCTAGGACTAGCGGGAGGAAATGAGCAGTTCTTC	CASSASLGLAGGNEQFF
.	TRBV5-1	TRBJ2-5	once	TGCGCCAGCAGCTTGGCCCCGGGAGCTAGGGAGACCCAGTACTTC	CASSLAPGARETQYF
TRBD1	TRBV28	TRBJ1-1	.	TGTGCCAGCAGTTTGGTTGGCAGGGGGCCGACTGAAGCTTTCTTT	CASSLVGRGPTEAFF
.	TRBV30	TRBJ2-5	.	TGTGCCTGGAGCAACGACTGGAGGGAGACCCAGTACTTC	CAWSNDWRETQYF
.	TRBV10-3	TRBJ2-7	.	TGTGCCATCAGTGAGTCCCTGACAGGATCTCGAGAGCAGTACTTC	CAISESLTGSREQYF
.	TRBV2	TRBJ2-1	.	TGTGCCAGCAGCGATTTTGGACTGGCCTACAATGAGCAGTTCTTC	CASSDFGLAYNEQFF
.	TRBV19	TRBJ1-2	.	TGTGCCAGTAGTTATCTCGCCGGGGGCTACACCTTC	CASSYLAGGYTF
TRBD1	TRBV30	TRBJ1-1	.	TGTGCCTGGAAGGGACAGGGTTTCACTGAAGCTTTCTTT	CAWKGQGFTEAFF
TRBD2	TRBV27	TRBJ2-1	.	TGTGCCAGCAGTCGGGTGGCGGGAGGTGGAAATGAGCAGTTCTTC	CASSRVAGGGNEQFF
.	TRBV5-1	TRBJ1-2	.	TGCGCCAGCAGCTTGGTTATGGGACAAATCTCTGGCGGCTACACCTTC	CASSLVMGQISGGYTF
TRBD2	TRBV5-1	TRBJ2-1	.	TGCGCCAGCAGGCGGGGGGGTGCGAATGAGCAGTTCTTC	CASRRGGANEQFF
.	TRBV5-1	TRBJ2-7	.	TGCGCCAGCAGCTTGGCCATCCCAATAGGACGGGGAAGCTCCTACGAGCAGTACTTC	CASSLAIPIGRGSSYEQYF
TRBD2	TRBV4-1	TRBJ2-1	.	TGCGCCAGCAGCCAAGGCCGGACTAGCGGCTGGAATGAGCAGTTCTTC	CASSQGRTSGWNEQFF
TRBD2	TRBV15	TRBJ2-1	.	TGTGCCACCAGCAGAGAGCGGGAGTACAATGAGCAGTTCTTC	CATSREREYNEQFF
.	TRBV5-5	TRBJ2-7	.	TGTGCCAGCAGCCGCCGGGAGACTTACGAGCAGTACTTC	CASSRRETYEQYF
.	TRBV4-1	TRBJ1-5	.	TGCGCCAGCAGCCAAGAGGTCCCGACAGGACATCAGCCCCAGCATTTT	CASSQEVPTGHQPQHF
.	TRBV5-1	TRBJ2-3	.	TGCGCCAGCAGCTTGGCGGATTGGACAGCTACAGATACGCAGTATTTT	CASSLADWTATDTQYF
TRBD2	TRBV4-2	TRBJ2-1	once	TGTGCCAGCAGCCCAAGACTCGGACTAGCGGGAGTACGTACCTACAATGAGCAGTTCTTC	CASSPRLGLAGVRTYNEQFF
.	TRBV29-1	TRBJ2-7	.	TGCAGCGTTGAGGAAGGGGGGGGCGAGCAGTACTTC	CSVEEGGGEQYF
TRBD1	TRBV18	TRBJ2-1	.	TGTGCCAGCTCACCGAGGACAGGGGTCAAAGATGAGCAGTTCTTC	CASSPRTGVKDEQFF
TRBD2	TRBV28	TRBJ2-7	.	TGTGCCAGCAGTTTAGAAACCCGAGCGGGGGAAAATTACGAGCAGTACTTC	CASSLETRAGENYEQYF
TRBD1	TRBV5-5	TRBJ1-1	.	TGTGCCAGCAGCTTGGCCCCGGGACAGAGAAACACTGAAGCTTTCTTT	CASSLAPGQRNTEAFF
.	TRBV7-2	TRBJ1-2	.	TGTGCCAGCAGCTTATGGCAGGGAAGTAACTATGGCTACACCTTC	CASSLWQGSNYGYTF
.	TRBV7-2	TRBJ2-2	.	TGTGCCAGCAGCTTAGGTGGGGGGACGCGGACCGGGGAGCTGTTTTTT	CASSLGGGTRTGELFF
.	TRBV5-1	TRBJ1-4	.	TGCGCCAGCAGCCTGACGGACAAACCTAATGAAAAACTGTTTTTT	CASSLTDKPNEKLFF
TRBD2	TRBV29-1	TRBJ2-1	.	TGCAGCGTTGGGGGACTAGCTCTCTACAATGAGCAGTTCTTC	CSVGGLALYNEQFF
TRBD2	TRBV19	TRBJ2-1	.	TGTGCCAGTAGTATCCGCAGCGGGAGACGCCCCCTTAACAATGAGCAGTTCTTC	CASSIRSGRRPLNNEQFF
.	TRBV6-5	TRBJ1-2	.	TGTGCCAGCAGTAATAATGCAGGTGGCTACACCTTC	CASSNNAGGYTF
.	TRBV7-9	TRBJ1-2	.	TGTGCCAGCAGCTTAGGACAGAACTATGGCTACACCTTC	CASSLGQNYGYTF
.	TRBV18	TRBJ1-5	.	TGTGCCAGCTCCGCGGGGGGGGCAACTCAGCCCCAGCATTTT	CASSAGGATQPQHF
.	TRBV19	TRBJ2-3	.	TGTGCCAGTAGTAGGCAGGGTGGAGCAGATACGCAGTATTTT	CASSRQGGADTQYF
TRBD2	TRBV6-6	TRBJ2-4	.	TGTGCCAGCAGTTACTCCCTAGCGGTAGCCAAAAACATTCAGTACTTC	CASSYSLAVAKNIQYF
.	TRBV19	TRBJ2-5	.	TGTGCCACCGCGGTGTCGGGAGACCAAGAGACCCAGTACTTC	CATAVSGDQETQYF
TRBD1	TRBV6-1	TRBJ1-2	.	TGTGCCAGCAGTGAACCCCCGGGACAGGACTATGGCTACACCTTC	CASSEPPGQDYGYTF
TRBD2	TRBV27	TRBJ2-7	.	TGTGCCAGCAGGCTAGCGGGGACTAGCGGGAGGGGCCCTACCTACGAGCAGTACTTC	CASRLAGTSGRGPTYEQYF
TRBD1	TRBV6-5	TRBJ2-7	.	TGTGCCAGCAGTCCGACAGGGGGGGTTCTCTACGAGCAGTACTTC	CASSPTGGVLYEQYF
TRBD2	TRBV28	TRBJ2-3	.	TGTGCCAGCAGTTTTGGGGGGGGTGGTATGGATACGCAGTATTTT	CASSFGGGGMDTQYF
.	TRBV7-6	TRBJ1-5	.	TGTGCCAGCAGCTTAGAACCCCCCAGGGGTAACAATCAGCCCCAGCATTTT	CASSLEPPRGNNQPQHF
TRBD2	TRBV2	TRBJ2-7	once	TGTGCCAGCACGGACCTGGGAGGGAGGCTAGGCGAGCAGTACTTC	CASTDLGGRLGEQYF
TRBD1	TRBV6-5	TRBJ2-2	.	TGTGCCAGCAGGCGACAGGGTTGGACCGGGGAGCTGTTTTTT	CASRRQGWTGELFF
.	TRBV15	TRBJ2-1	.	TGTGCCACCAGGCGGGACCCACGCTCCTACAATGAGCAGTTCTTC	CATRRDPRSYNEQFF
.	TRBV9	TRBJ1-2	few	TGTGCCAGCAGCGTAGTGTCCCCCCGCCGGCTGGCGGAGAGTGGCTACACCTTC	CASSVVSPRRLAESGYTF
TRBD2	TRBV5-1	TRBJ2-6	.	TGCGCCAGCAGCGCAAGGACTAGCGACGCAGTCTCTGGGGCCAACGTCCTGACTTTC	CASSARTSDAVSGANVLTF
TRBD2	TRBV10-1	TRBJ2-1	.	TGCGCCAGCAGTGCCGGGACTAGTATCAATGAGCAGTTCTTC	CASSAGTSINEQFF
.	TRBV4-1	TRBJ2-7	.	TGCGCCAGCAGCCAAGGGGCAGGGGTGGGCTACGAGCAGTACTTC	CASSQGAGVGYEQYF
TRBD1	TRBV28	TRBJ1-5	once	TGTGCCAGCAGGGGGACAGGGGGCGTCTATCAGCCCCAGCATTTT	CASRGTGGVYQPQHF
TRBD1	TRBV29-1	TRBJ2-1	.	TGCAGCGTTGAGCCGACAGGGGCTGCCCACAATGAGCAGTTCTTC	CSVEPTGAAHNEQFF
TRBD2	TRBV27	TRBJ2-5	once	TGTGCCAGCAGTTTCCGGACTAGCGGGAGTGAGACCCAGTACTTC	CASSFRTSGSETQYF
.	TRBV28	TRBJ2-2	.	TGTGCCAGTATTGCGACTATGAACACCGGGGAGCTGTTTTTT	CASIATMNTGELFF
.	TRBV28	TRBJ1-4	.	TGTGCCAGCAGTTACAGGGCAACTAATGAAAAACTGTTTTTT	CASSYRATNEKLFF
.	TRBV29-1	TRBJ1-1	.	TGCAGCGTTGAGAGAGCGCACACTGAAGCTTTCTTT	CSVERAHTEAFF
TRBD2	TRBV6-1	TRBJ2-1	.	TGTGCCAGCAGTGCATTGGGTAGCGGGAGGGCCAAACCCCACAATGAGCAGTTCTTC	CASSALGSGRAKPHNEQFF
TRBD1	TRBV6-1	TRBJ2-7	.	TGTGCCAGCAGTGAAGCTCCCGGGACAGGGGCCTACGAGCAGTACTTC	CASSEAPGTGAYEQYF
.	TRBV5-5	TRBJ2-3	.	TGTGCCAGCAGCTTGATTCCGCCCACGGCAGATACGCAGTATTTT	CASSLIPPTADTQYF